The sequence of this T cell receptor (beta chain) was determined in a study of cytomegalovirus exposure and HLA in healthy donors. As regards this clone: No antigen is known for it. The sample contains more than one DNA sequence encoding this CDR3.

PCR amplification relied on 60 Vbeta primers (plus 13 Jbeta primers). Using immunoSEQ multiplex PCR, the repertoire was profiled, and TCRdb retains in-frame clones only, with some absent. Of over 100,000 clones listed, approximately 74% are singletons. Study-wide results and limits: Later on, an analysis found that several of the most significant clusters appeared to be linked to common viral pathogens, which included parvovirus B19. In a later analysis, productive TCRs from donors in an Asian-associated ancestry cluster reportedly carried fewer N-insertions than the cohort mean. V segments that were indistinguishable, TRBV6-2 and TRBV6-3 among them, were omitted from analysis.

CDR3 size: 13 residues. J was trimmed by 2 bases and V by 3 bases; bases with no gene match: 1. Germline CDR1 and CDR2: MNHEY and SMNVEV (reference sequence). The sequence was obtained from a male donor in good health and CMV-seronegative. This chain uses TRBV27 with TRBJ2-7; 7 bases line up with TRBD1. The sequencing input was PBMCs. CDR3 DNA: TGTGCCAGCAGTTTGGGACAGACCTACGAGCAGTACTTC. It translates to CASSLGQTYEQYF.